Listed here are 10 T cell receptor beta chains from one sample, sequenced in a study of blood T cell repertoires in COVID-19. Profiled with immunoSEQ multiplex PCR; TCRdb holds only in-frame clones, not every one. The sample contains 350,000 to 400,000 clones, 80% to 90% of which appear only once. Material: PBMCs or T cells enriched from blood (not recorded which). These receptors all stem from a man aged 18 to 30 who had recovered from COVID-19.

The chain has TRBV28 and TRBJ2-7; the D gene is possibly TRBD2 (5 bases). V lost 4 bases, J lost 5 bases, and 9 bases lay in between. This CDR3 spans 12 amino acids. Per germline, CDR1 MDHEN and CDR2 SYDVKM. CDR3 sequence: CASSSPGDEQYF. For the CDR3, the DNA is TGTGCCAGCAGTTCCCCCGGGGACGAGCAGTACTTC.

V and J are TRBV6-2 or TRBV6-3 and TRBJ2-2; D is perhaps TRBD1 (5 bases). Germline loops: CDR1 MNHEY, CDR2 SVGEGT. Trimming stripped 2 bases from V and 4 bases from J, with 14 bases between. This CDR3 has 16 residues. The chain's CDR3 is CASSYEMTDTTGELFF. CDR3 bases: TGTGCCAGCAGTTACGAGATGACAGACACCACCGGGGAGCTGTTTTTT.

In the case of this clone: This specimen includes other DNA sequences encoding the same CDR3. This sequence joins TRBV7-2 and TRBJ1-1, with D uncertain. Trimming removed 3 bases at V and 0 bases at J, with 8 bases between. This CDR3 comprises 14 residues. The germline V gene has CDR1 SGHTA and CDR2 FQGNSA. CDR3 region: CASSLAGVNTEAFF. The CDR3 DNA follows: TGTGCCAGCAGCTTGGCAGGTGTGAACACTGAAGCTTTCTTT.

V and J are TRBV5-1 and TRBJ2-7, with a tentative D call TRBD2 (5 bases). The CDR3 has 15 residues. Germline V gene data show CDR1 as SGHRS and CDR2 as YFSETQ. V lost 4 bases to trimming and J lost 7 bases, with 21 bases between them. CDR3 amino acids: CASSPNRERQMEQYF. The CDR3 DNA reads TGCGCCAGCAGCCCGAACCGGGAAAGGCAGATGGAGCAGTACTTC.

This chain's CDR3 is CSVHRGPGRTEAFF. The CDR3 bases are TGCAGCGTACATAGAGGGCCGGGAAGAACTGAAGCTTTCTTT. The chain has TRBV29-1 and TRBJ1-1; D is undetermined. V lost 6 bases, J lost 5 bases, and 19 bases lay in between. Germline V gene data show CDR1 as SQVTM and CDR2 as ANQGSEA. This CDR3 has 14 amino acids.

In DNA form, the CDR3 reads TGTGCCAGCAGCCAAGACGGATTGATTCAGGGGGCGCCGGGAACTGAAGCTTTCTTT. Translation: CASSQDGLIQGAPGTEAFF. The genes are TRBV3-1 (or the pseudogene TRBV3-2) and TRBJ1-1; the match to TRBD1 covers 8 bases. Germline values: CDR1 LGHDT, CDR2 YNNKEL (reference sequence). CDR3 length equals 19 residues. Trimming at V came to 0 bases and at J to 5 bases, leaving 17 bases not matched to a gene.

The chain combines TRBV12-5 with TRBJ1-4; 8 bases are shared with TRBD1. Per the germline V gene, CDR1 is LGHNT and CDR2 is FRNRAP. This CDR3 is 14 amino acids long. The J segment lost 7 bases and the V segment lost 5 bases, leaving 6 bases of the junction unmatched. CDR3: CASGPGQGGEKLFF. CDR3 DNA: TGTGCTAGTGGTCCCGGACAGGGCGGTGAAAAACTGTTTTTT.

The genes are TRBV6-2 or TRBV6-3 and TRBJ1-2; TRBD1 is a possible D gene (6 bases). Germline assignment: CDR1 MNHEY and CDR2 SVGEGT. Trimming stripped 5 bases from V and 5 bases from J, with 9 bases between. The CDR3 is 12 amino acids. In nucleotides, the CDR3 is TGTGCCAGCAGTCCACAGGGTTATGGCTACACCTTC. Protein sequence: CASSPQGYGYTF.

The gene calls are TRBV4-3 and TRBJ2-5; 9 positions agree with TRBD1. The CDR3 length is 12 residues. Germline CDR1 LGHNA, CDR2 YSLEER. The CDR3 DNA reads as TGCCCTTCCACAGGGGGCGGCGAGACCCAGTACTTC. It specifies CPSTGGGETQYF.

V and J are TRBV10-3 and TRBJ1-5; D might be TRBD1 (5 bases). In germline, CDR1 is ENHRY, CDR2 SYGVKD. CDR3 size: 13 residues. V lost 3 bases and J lost 3, with 6 bases in between. The CDR3 DNA reads as TGTGCCATCAGTGACAGGGACAATCAGCCCCAGCATTTT. This sequence encodes CAISDRDNQPQHF.